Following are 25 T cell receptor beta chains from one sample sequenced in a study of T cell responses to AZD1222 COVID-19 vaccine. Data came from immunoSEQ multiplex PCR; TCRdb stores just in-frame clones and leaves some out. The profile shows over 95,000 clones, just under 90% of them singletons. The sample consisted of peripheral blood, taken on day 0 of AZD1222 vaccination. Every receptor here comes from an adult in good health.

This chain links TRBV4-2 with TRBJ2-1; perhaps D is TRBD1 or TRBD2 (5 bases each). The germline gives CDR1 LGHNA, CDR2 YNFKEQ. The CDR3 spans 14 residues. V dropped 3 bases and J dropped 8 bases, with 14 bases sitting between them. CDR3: CASSQKGTGDEQFF. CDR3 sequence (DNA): TGTGCCAGCAGCCAGAAAGGGACCGGCGATGAGCAGTTCTTC.

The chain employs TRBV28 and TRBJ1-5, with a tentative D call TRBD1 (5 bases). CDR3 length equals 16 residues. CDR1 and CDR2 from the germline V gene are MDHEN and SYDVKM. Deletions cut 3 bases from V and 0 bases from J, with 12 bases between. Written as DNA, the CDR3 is TGTGCCAGCAGTTTGGGGGGTGGCTATAGCAATCAGCCCCAGCATTTT. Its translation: CASSLGGGYSNQPQHF.

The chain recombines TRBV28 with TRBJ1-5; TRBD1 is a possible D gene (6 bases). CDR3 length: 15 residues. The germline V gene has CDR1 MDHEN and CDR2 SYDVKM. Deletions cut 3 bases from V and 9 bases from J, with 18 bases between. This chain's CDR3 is CASSLPLDRTWPQHF. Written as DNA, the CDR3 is TGTGCCAGCAGTTTGCCTCTCGACAGGACGTGGCCCCAGCATTTT.

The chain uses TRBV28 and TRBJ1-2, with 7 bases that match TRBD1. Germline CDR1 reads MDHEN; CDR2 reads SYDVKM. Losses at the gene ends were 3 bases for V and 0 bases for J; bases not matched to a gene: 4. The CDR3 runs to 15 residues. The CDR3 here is CASSFGGTANYGYTF. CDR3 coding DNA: TGTGCCAGCAGTTTTGGAGGGACAGCTAACTATGGCTACACCTTC.

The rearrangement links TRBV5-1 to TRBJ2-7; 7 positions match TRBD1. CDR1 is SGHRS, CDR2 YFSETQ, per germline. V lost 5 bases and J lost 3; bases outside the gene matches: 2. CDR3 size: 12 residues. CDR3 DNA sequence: TGCGCCAGCAGACAGGGGATCTACGAGCAGTACTTC. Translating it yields CASRQGIYEQYF.

The CDR3 loop is CASTLSGAPNEKLFF. In DNA, the CDR3 is TGTGCCAGCACCTTATCGGGGGCCCCCAATGAAAAACTGTTTTTT. J is TRBJ1-4 and V is TRBV2; the D gene is possibly TRBD1 (6 bases). Germline lookup yields CDR1 SNHLY and CDR2 FYNNEI. V dropped 7 bases and J dropped 5 bases, with 17 bases sitting between them. The CDR3 totals 15 residues.

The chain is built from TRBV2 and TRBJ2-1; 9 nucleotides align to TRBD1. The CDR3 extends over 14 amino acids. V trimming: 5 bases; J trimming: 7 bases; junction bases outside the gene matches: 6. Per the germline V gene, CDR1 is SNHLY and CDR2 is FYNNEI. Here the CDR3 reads CASSRDRDVNEQFF. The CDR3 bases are TGTGCCAGCAGTAGGGACAGGGATGTAAATGAGCAGTTCTTC.

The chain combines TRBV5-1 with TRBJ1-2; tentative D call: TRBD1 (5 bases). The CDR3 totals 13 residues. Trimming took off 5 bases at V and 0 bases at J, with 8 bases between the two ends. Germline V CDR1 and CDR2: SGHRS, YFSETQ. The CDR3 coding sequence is TGCGCCAGCAGGACAGATACTAACTATGGCTACACCTTC. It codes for CASRTDTNYGYTF.

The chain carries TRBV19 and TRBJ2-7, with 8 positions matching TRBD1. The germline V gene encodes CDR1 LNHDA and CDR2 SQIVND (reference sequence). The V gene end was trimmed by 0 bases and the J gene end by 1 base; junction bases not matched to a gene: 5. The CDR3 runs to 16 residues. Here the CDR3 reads CASSIDWTGLSYEQYF. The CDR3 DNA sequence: TGTGCCAGTAGTATAGATTGGACAGGGCTTTCCTACGAGCAGTACTTC.

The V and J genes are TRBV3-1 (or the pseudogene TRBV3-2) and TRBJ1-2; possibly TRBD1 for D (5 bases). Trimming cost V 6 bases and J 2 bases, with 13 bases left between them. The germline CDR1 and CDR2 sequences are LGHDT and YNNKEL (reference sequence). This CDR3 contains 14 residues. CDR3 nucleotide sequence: TGTGCCAGCAGATCGCAGGGAGTCAACTATGGCTACACCTTC. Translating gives CASRSQGVNYGYTF.

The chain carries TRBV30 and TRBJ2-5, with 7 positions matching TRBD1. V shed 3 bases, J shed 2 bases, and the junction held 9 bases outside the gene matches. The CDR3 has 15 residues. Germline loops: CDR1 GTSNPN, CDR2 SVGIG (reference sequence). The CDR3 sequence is CAWRALGGGQETQYF. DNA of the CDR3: TGTGCCTGGAGGGCCCTAGGGGGCGGGCAAGAGACCCAGTACTTC.

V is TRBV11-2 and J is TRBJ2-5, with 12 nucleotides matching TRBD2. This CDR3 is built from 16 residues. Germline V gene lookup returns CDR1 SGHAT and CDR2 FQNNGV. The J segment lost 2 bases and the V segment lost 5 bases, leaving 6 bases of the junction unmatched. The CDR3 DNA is TGTGCCAGCAGCAAGGGGGGACTAGCGGGTCAAGAGACCCAGTACTTC. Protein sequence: CASSKGGLAGQETQYF.

CDR3 DNA: TGCGCCAGCAGCCAAGATGGGGGCGGGGGTGAAAAACTGTTTTTT. This encodes CASSQDGGGGEKLFF. The J gene is TRBJ1-4, the V gene TRBV4-1; a weak D match, TRBD1 (6 bases). The V gene lost 0 bases and the J gene lost 7 bases, with 12 bases spanning the gap. There are 15 residues in the CDR3. Germline assignment: CDR1 MGHRA and CDR2 YSYEKL.

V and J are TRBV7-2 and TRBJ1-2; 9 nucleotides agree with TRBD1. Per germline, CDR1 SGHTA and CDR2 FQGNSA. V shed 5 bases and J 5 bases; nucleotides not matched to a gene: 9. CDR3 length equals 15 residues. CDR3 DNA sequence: TGTGCCAGCAGCCCTGAGGGGACAGGGCATTATGGCTACACCTTC. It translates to CASSPEGTGHYGYTF.

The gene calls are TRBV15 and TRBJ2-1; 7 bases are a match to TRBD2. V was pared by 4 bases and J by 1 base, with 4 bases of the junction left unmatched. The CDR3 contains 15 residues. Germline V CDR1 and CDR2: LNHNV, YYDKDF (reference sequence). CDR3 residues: CATSIEGGSYNEQFF. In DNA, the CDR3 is TGTGCCACCAGCATTGAGGGAGGGTCCTACAATGAGCAGTTCTTC.

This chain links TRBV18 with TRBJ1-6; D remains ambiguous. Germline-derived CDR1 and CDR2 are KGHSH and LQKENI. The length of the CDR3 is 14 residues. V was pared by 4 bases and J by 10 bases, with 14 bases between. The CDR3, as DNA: TGTGCCAGCTCACTAGACCGCCAGAGCTCACCCCTCCACTTT. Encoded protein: CASSLDRQSSPLHF.

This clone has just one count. CDR3 in DNA: TGTGCCAGCAGCCGCACAAGGGTATCTGGAAACACCATATATTTT. This translates into CASSRTRVSGNTIYF. The gene calls are TRBV11-1 and TRBJ1-3, with D unresolved. Germline CDR1 reads SGHAT; CDR2 reads FQDESV (reference sequence). This CDR3 is 15 amino acids long. V lost 5 bases and J lost 1, with 12 bases in between.

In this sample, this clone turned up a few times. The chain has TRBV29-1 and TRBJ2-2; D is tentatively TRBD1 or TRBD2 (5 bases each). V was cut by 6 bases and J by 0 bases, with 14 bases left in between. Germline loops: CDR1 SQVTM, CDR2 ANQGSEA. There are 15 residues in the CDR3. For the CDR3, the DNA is TGCAGCGTAGTACCGGGGCCCACGAACACCGGGGAGCTGTTTTTT. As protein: CSVVPGPTNTGELFF.

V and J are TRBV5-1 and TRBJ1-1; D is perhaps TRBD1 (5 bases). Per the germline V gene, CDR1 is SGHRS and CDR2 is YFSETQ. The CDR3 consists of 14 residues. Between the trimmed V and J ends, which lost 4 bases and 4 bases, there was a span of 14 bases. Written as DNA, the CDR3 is TGCGCCAGCAGCGAAGAGGCGGGGACCACTGAAGCTTTCTTT. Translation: CASSEEAGTTEAFF.

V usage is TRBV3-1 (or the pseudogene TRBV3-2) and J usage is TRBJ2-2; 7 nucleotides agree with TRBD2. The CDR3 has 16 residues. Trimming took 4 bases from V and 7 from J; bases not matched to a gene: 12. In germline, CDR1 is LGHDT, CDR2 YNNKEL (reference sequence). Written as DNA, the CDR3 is TGTGCCAGCAGCCGCCTTGGCGCGGGAGCCAACGGGGAGCTGTTTTTT. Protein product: CASSRLGAGANGELFF.

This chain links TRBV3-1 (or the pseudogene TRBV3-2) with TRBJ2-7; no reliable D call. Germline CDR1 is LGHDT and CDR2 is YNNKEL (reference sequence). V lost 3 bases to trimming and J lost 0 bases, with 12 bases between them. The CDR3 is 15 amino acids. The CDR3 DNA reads TGTGCCAGCAGCCACCCCAGCGAAAGCTCCTACGAGCAGTACTTC. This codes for CASSHPSESSYEQYF.

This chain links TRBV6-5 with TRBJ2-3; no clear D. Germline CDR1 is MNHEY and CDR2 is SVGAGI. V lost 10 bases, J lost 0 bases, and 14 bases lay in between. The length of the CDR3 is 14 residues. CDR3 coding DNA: TGTGCCACCAACGATCGCTTTAGCACAGATACGCAGTATTTT. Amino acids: CATNDRFSTDTQYF.

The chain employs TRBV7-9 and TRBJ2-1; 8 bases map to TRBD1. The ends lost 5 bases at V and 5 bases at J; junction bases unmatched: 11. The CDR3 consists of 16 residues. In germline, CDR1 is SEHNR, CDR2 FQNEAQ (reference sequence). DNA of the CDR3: TGTGCCAGCAGCCCCTGGATCGGGACAGGCAACAATGAGCAGTTCTTC. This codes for CASSPWIGTGNNEQFF.

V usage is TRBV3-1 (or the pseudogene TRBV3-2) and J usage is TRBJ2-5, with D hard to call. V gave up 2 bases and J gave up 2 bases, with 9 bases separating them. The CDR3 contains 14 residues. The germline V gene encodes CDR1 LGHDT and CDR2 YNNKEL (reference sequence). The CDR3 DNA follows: TGTGCCAGCAGCCAAACCCCGAATCAAGAGACCCAGTACTTC. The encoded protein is CASSQTPNQETQYF.

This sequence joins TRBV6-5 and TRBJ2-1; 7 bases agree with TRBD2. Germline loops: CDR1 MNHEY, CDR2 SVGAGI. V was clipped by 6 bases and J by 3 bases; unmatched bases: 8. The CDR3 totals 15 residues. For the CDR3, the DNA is TGTGCCAGCAGCAACAGGCGGGAGTACTACAATGAGCAGTTCTTC. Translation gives CASSNRREYYNEQFF.